This TCR beta chain is from a study of T cell repertoires in aging, cancer and after chemotherapy. The template was genomic DNA from peripheral blood, not RNA. By proportion, this clonotype is large. Its antigen is currently unknown. From germline, CDR1 is KGHSH and CDR2 LQKENI. V was clipped by 2 bases and J by 3 bases; unmatched bases: 0. This CDR3 has 14 amino acids. Findings and caveats of the study: Age-matched healthy donors had significantly more diverse, less clonal blood TCR repertoires than untreated cancer patients.

Multiplex touch-down PCR with TRB-A/B primers amplified rearranged V-D-J TRB sequences. TCRdb ran MiXCR on the multiplex PCR reads and lists one entry per CDR3 protein. The repertoire holds just under 2,500 distinct CDR3 sequences, approximately 20% seen once, with about 12% in the top ten. This receptor was taken from a human donor in good health. The rearrangement joins TRBV18 to TRBJ2-5; 10 bases align to TRBD2. The sample consisted of blood. The CDR3 bases are TGTGCCAGCTCACCAGGGACTAGCGAAGAGACCCAGTACTTC. Amino acid sequence: CASSPGTSEETQYF.